Presented here are 18 T cell receptor beta chains from one specimen sequenced in a study of TIL therapy for anti-PD-1-resistant metastatic lung cancer. As to time point: pre-treatment sample, taken before nivolumab and TIL therapy. Tumor tissue came from excised metastases, mostly pleural nodules or supraclavicular lymph nodes. Sequencing used immunoSEQ v3. Only in-frame clones appear in the TCRdb table, and some are missing; sequencing was by immunoSEQ multiplex PCR. The data contain just over 25,000 clones, approximately 72% of them seen just once; the ten biggest clones take up 7% to 9.5%. The material sequenced was tumor tissue, taken at baseline. These receptors all stem from a person aged 25-85 years with non-small cell lung cancer.

In its sample, this clone was seen once. The chain links TRBV19 to TRBJ2-1, with 10 bases aligning to TRBD1. With 2 bases clipped from V and 6 bases from J, the junction kept 1 base outside the gene matches. This CDR3 has 14 residues. The V gene's germline CDR1 is LNHDA and CDR2 SQIVND (reference sequence). As DNA, the CDR3 is TGTGCCAGTAGTATACGGGACAGGGGCAATGAGCAGTTCTTC. Its protein is CASSIRDRGNEQFF. Supplemented by reference TRBV19 and TRBJ2-1, the full variable domain reads DGGITQSPKYLFRKEGQNVTLSCEQNLNHDAMYWYRQDPGQGLRLIYYSQIVNDFQKGDIAEGYSVSREKKESFPLTVTSAQKNPTAFYLCASSIRDRGNEQFFGPGTRLTVL.

The chain has TRBV7-9 and TRBJ1-2; maybe TRBD1 (6 bases). Trimming shortened V by 5 bases and J by 6 bases, and 19 bases separated the two germline ends. CDR1 SEHNR and CDR2 FQNEAQ come from the germline V gene (reference sequence). This CDR3 is built from 15 residues. The chain's CDR3 is CASSPGQISVDGYTF. DNA of the CDR3: TGTGCCAGCAGCCCCGGACAGATTTCCGTGGATGGCTACACCTTC. The full variable domain, its missing parts supplied by reference TRBV7-9 and TRBJ1-2, is DTGVSQNPRHKITKRGQNVTFRCDPISEHNRLYWYRQTLGQGPEFLTYFQNEAQLEKSRLLSDRFSAERPKGSFSTLEIQRTEQGDSAMYLCASSPGQISVDGYTFGSGTRLTVV.

V gene TRBV19 combines with J gene TRBJ1-2; D is possibly TRBD1 (5 bases). Trimming left V 1 base short and J 8 bases short, with 11 bases between. The germline CDR1 and CDR2 sequences are LNHDA and SQIVND (reference sequence). The CDR3 extends over 13 amino acids. This chain's CDR3 is CASSIGRGGGYTF. CDR3 sequence (DNA): TGTGCCAGTAGTATAGGTAGGGGCGGAGGCTACACCTTC. Supplemented by reference TRBV19 and TRBJ1-2, the full variable domain reads DGGITQSPKYLFRKEGQNVTLSCEQNLNHDAMYWYRQDPGQGLRLIYYSQIVNDFQKGDIAEGYSVSREKKESFPLTVTSAQKNPTAFYLCASSIGRGGGYTFGSGTRLTVV.

This chain links TRBV13 with TRBJ2-3; D may be TRBD1 or TRBD2 (5 bases each). Germline CDR1 PRHDT, CDR2 FYEKMQ (reference sequence). V dropped 4 bases and J dropped 3 bases, with 8 bases sitting between them. This CDR3 region has 13 residues. The CDR3 nucleotides are TGTGCCAGCAGCTGGGACCTTACAGATACGCAGTATTTT. Translating it yields CASSWDLTDTQYF.

J is TRBJ2-3 and V is TRBV5-1; D call uncertain. The ends were cut back, 0 bases at V and 6 bases at J, with 17 bases in the middle. Germline assignment: CDR1 SGHRS and CDR2 YFSETQ. CDR3 size: 16 residues. In DNA, the CDR3 is TGCGCCAGCAGCTTGGGAGGCGACCACCTTCGGGATACGCAGTATTTT. Translation: CASSLGGDHLRDTQYF.

This clone is medium-sized by share. The V gene is TRBV6-4, the J gene TRBJ2-7; 7 bases are shared with TRBD1. CDR3 length: 14 residues. Unmatched junction bases numbered 1, after V lost 2 bases and J lost 0 bases. Germline CDR1 MRHNA, CDR2 SNTAGT. The CDR3, as DNA: TGTGCCAGCAGTGACGGGGACAGCTCCTACGAGCAGTACTTC. Residues: CASSDGDSSYEQYF.

The chain links TRBV7-8 to TRBJ1-2; no reliable D call. V was shortened by 8 bases and J by 6 bases, with 16 bases between the two germline ends. CDR1 and CDR2 (germline): SGHVS, FQNEAQ. CDR3 length: 13 residues. The CDR3 reads CASEQTLGNGYTF. CDR3 DNA sequence: TGTGCCAGCGAACAGACTTTGGGGAATGGCTACACCTTC.

DNA for the CDR3: TGTGCCATACACCAGGGGGGGGGTTCGACTGAAGCTTTCTTT. Protein product: CAIHQGGGSTEAFF. The chain carries TRBV6-5 and TRBJ1-1; the match to TRBD1 covers 7 bases. The CDR3 contains 14 residues. CDR1 and CDR2 from the germline V gene are MNHEY and SVGAGI. V was clipped by 10 bases and J by 5 bases; unmatched bases: 13.

The DNA for the CDR3 is TGTGCCAGCAGCCCCTGGACTAGCGGGGGGGCAGATACGCAGTATTTT. This gives the protein CASSPWTSGGADTQYF. The rearrangement uses TRBV7-8 and TRBJ2-3; 15 bases are a match to TRBD2. V shed 5 bases, J shed 4 bases, and the junction held 4 bases outside the gene matches. The germline V gene encodes CDR1 SGHVS and CDR2 FQNEAQ. The CDR3 length is 16 residues. The full variable domain, with the rest looked up from reference TRBV7-8 and TRBJ2-3, is GAGVSQSPRYKVAKRGQDVALRCDPISGHVSLFWYQQALGQGPEFLTYFQNEAQLDKSGLPSDRFFAERPEGSVSTLKIQRTQQEDSAVYLCASSPWTSGGADTQYFGPGTRLTVL.

The rearrangement uses TRBV19 and TRBJ2-1; TRBD2 is a possible D gene (6 bases). The germline gives CDR1 LNHDA, CDR2 SQIVND (reference sequence). Trimming cost V 11 bases and J 1 base, with 9 bases left between them. This CDR3 has 12 amino acids. The CDR3 coding sequence is TGTGCCTTCGGGGGTTCCTACAATGAGCAGTTCTTC. The encoded protein is CAFGGSYNEQFF.

The V call is TRBV10-3, the J call TRBJ2-5, with 9 bases that match TRBD2. The CDR3 sequence is 17 residues long. Germline loops: CDR1 ENHRY, CDR2 SYGVKD. V gave up 0 bases and J gave up 2 bases; unmatched junction bases: 7. Written as DNA, the CDR3 is TGTGCCATCAGTGAGTCAAGAAGCGGGGGGCGACAAGAGACCCAGTACTTC. Protein sequence: CAISESRSGGRQETQYF.

This rearrangement joins TRBV12-2 to TRBJ1-6. TRBV12-2 is noted as a pseudogene. CDR3 length equals 19 residues. CDR3 sequence: CASRLAETVRSSYNSPLHF. The CDR3 DNA follows: TGTGCAAGTCGCTTAGCGGAAACGGTTAGGAGTTCCTATAATTCACCCCTCCACTTT.

This rearrangement joins TRBV6-6 to TRBJ1-1; possible D gene TRBD1, 5 bases. Trimming left V 8 bases short and J 3 bases short, with 19 bases between. This CDR3 comprises 15 residues. Germline V gene lookup returns CDR1 MNHNY and CDR2 SVGAGI (reference sequence). The CDR3 DNA reads TGTGCCAGCTATAGGGATCAGGGAGGGGACACTGAAGCTTTCTTT. This translates into CASYRDQGGDTEAFF.

CDR3 DNA: TGCGCCAGCAGCCAAGACAATAGGGAGATTGAAAAACTGTTTTTT. Protein sequence: CASSQDNREIEKLFF. The genes are TRBV4-1 and TRBJ1-4; D uncertain. The CDR3 covers 15 residues. Between the trimmed V and J ends, which lost 0 bases and 7 bases, there was a span of 12 bases. CDR1 is MGHRA and CDR2 is YSYEKL in the germline V gene.

In this sample, this clone turned up once. This sequence joins TRBV6-5 and TRBJ2-7; a possible D gene is TRBD1 (6 bases). This CDR3 is built from 14 residues. Germline V gene data show CDR1 as MNHEY and CDR2 as SVGAGI. Deletions cut 5 bases from V and 2 bases from J, with 13 bases between. CDR3 residues: CASSQDSFPYEQYF. In DNA, the CDR3 is TGTGCCAGCAGTCAGGACAGTTTTCCCTACGAGCAGTACTTC.

The rearrangement joins TRBV7-6 to TRBJ1-5; D unclear. The germline V gene encodes CDR1 SGHVS and CDR2 FNYEAQ. With 0 bases removed from V and 7 bases from J, the gap between germline ends came to 7 bases. The CDR3 spans 13 residues. Written as DNA, the CDR3 is TGTGCCAGCAGCTTAGCAGGTGAGCAGCCCCAGCATTTT. Translated, it gives CASSLAGEQPQHF.

CDR3 bases: TGTGCCAGCAGCCGGGAGGGGTACGGTCGAGAGACCCAGTACTTC. Translated, it gives CASSREGYGRETQYF. This sequence joins TRBV7-3 and TRBJ2-5; 8 bases are a match to TRBD2. This CDR3 region has 15 residues. J was trimmed by 4 bases and V by 5 bases; bases with no gene match: 9. Germline assignment: CDR1 SGHTA and CDR2 FQGTGA. Filled out from reference TRBV7-3 and TRBJ2-5, the complete variable domain reads GAGVSQTPSNKVTEKGKYVELRCDPISGHTALYWYRQSLGQGPEFLIYFQGTGAADDSGLPNDRFFAVRPEGSVSTLKIQRTERGDSAVYLCASSREGYGRETQYFGPGTRLLVL.

This clone was detected a few times. The chain uses TRBV6-5 and TRBJ1-3; D might be TRBD1 (6 bases). The CDR3 totals 15 residues. Trimming stripped 7 bases from V and 0 bases from J, with 13 bases between. The germline V gene encodes CDR1 MNHEY and CDR2 SVGAGI. CDR3 DNA: TGTGCCAGCAAGTTAGGACAGAGCTCTGGAAACACCATATATTTT. Its translation: CASKLGQSSGNTIYF.